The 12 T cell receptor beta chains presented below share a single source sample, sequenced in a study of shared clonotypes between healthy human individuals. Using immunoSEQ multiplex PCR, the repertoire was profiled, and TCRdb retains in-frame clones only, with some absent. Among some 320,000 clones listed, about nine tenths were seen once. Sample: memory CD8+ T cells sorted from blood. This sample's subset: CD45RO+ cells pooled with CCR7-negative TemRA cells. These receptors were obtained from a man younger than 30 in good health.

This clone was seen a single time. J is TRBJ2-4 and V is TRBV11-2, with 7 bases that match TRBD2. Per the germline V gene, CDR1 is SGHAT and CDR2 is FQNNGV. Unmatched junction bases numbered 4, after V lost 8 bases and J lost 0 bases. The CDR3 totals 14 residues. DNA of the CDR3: TGTGCCAGCGGGGGGGACCTAGCCAAAAACATTCAGTACTTC. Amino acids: CASGGDLAKNIQYF. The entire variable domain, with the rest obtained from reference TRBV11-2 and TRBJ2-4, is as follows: EAGVAQSPRYKIIEKRQSVAFWCNPISGHATLYWYQQILGQGPKLLIQFQNNGVVDDSQLPKDRFSAERLKGVDSTLKIQPAKLEDSAVYLCASGGDLAKNIQYFGAGTRLSVL.

This CDR3 reads CASSQDRGTEIYYGYTF. CDR3 coding DNA: TGCGCCAGCAGCCAAGATAGGGGGACAGAGATATACTATGGCTACACCTTC. This chain links TRBV4-1 with TRBJ1-2; 7 nucleotides line up with TRBD1. The germline V gene encodes CDR1 MGHRA and CDR2 YSYEKL. The CDR3 length is 17 residues. V dropped 0 bases and J dropped 3; count of bases not matched to a gene: 10.

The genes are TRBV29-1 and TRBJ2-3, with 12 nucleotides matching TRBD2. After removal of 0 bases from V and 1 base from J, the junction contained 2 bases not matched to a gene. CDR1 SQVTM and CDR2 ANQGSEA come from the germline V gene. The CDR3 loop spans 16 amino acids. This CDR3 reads CSVEETSGGRTDTQYF. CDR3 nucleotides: TGCAGCGTTGAAGAGACTAGCGGGGGACGCACAGATACGCAGTATTTT.

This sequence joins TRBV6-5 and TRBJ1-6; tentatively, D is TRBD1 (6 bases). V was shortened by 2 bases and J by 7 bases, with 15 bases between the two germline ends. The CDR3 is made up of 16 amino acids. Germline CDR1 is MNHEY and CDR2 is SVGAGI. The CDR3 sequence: CASSYAMGGMNSPLHF. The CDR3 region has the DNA TGTGCCAGCAGTTACGCCATGGGGGGCATGAATTCACCCCTCCACTTT.

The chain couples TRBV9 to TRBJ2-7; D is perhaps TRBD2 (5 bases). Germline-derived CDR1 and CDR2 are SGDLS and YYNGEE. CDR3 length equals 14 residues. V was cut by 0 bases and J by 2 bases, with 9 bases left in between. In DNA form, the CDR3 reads TGTGCCAGCAGCGTAGAGGGAGCGACCTACGAGCAGTACTTC. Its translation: CASSVEGATYEQYF.

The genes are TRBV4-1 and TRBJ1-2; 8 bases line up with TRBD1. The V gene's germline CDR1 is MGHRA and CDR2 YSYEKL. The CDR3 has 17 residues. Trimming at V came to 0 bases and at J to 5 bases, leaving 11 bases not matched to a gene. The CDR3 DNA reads TGCGCCAGCAGCCAAGACCGACAGGGGATAATACGGTATGGCTACACCTTC. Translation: CASSQDRQGIIRYGYTF.

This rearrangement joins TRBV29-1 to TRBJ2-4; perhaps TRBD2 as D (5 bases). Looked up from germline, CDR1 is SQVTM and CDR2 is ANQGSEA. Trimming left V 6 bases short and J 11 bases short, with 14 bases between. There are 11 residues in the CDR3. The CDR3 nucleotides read TGCAGCGTCCATGGAGGCCACCTTCAGTACTTC. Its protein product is CSVHGGHLQYF.

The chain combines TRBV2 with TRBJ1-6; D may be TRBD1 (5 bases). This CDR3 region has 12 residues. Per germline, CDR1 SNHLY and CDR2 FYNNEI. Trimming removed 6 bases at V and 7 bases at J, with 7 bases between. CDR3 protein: CASSRDNSPLHF. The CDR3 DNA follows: TGTGCCAGCAGCAGGGACAATTCACCCCTCCACTTT.

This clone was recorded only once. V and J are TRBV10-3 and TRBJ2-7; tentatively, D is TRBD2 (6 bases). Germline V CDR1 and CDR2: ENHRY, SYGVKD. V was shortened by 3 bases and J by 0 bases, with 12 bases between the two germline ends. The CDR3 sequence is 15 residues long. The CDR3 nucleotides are TGTGCCATCAGTGACCCGGACGGGGGCTCCTACGAGCAGTACTTC. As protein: CAISDPDGGSYEQYF.

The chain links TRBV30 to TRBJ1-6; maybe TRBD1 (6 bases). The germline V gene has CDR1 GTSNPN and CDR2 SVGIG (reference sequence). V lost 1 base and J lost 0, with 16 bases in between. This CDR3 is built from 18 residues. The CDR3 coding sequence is TGTGCCTGGAGTGCACTGGGGGGCCTGAGCTCCTATAATTCACCCCTCCACTTT. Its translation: CAWSALGGLSSYNSPLHF.

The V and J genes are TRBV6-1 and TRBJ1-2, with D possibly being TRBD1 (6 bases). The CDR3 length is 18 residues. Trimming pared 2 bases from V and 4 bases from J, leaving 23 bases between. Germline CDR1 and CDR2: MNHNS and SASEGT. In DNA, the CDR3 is TGTGCCAGCAGTGAACCCGACCGGGACACATATAGGCGCTATGGCTACACCTTC. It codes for CASSEPDRDTYRRYGYTF.

CDR3 DNA: TGTGCCAGCAGTTACTCGTTAGCGGGAAGGTACAATGAGCAGTTCTTC. It codes for CASSYSLAGRYNEQFF. This sequence joins TRBV6-5 and TRBJ2-1; 8 bases are a match to TRBD2. CDR1 MNHEY and CDR2 SVGAGI come from the germline V gene. The CDR3 has 16 residues. V lost 0 bases, J lost 4 bases, and 5 bases stayed unmatched.